The 27 T cell receptor beta chains reported below all come from one sample, sequenced in a study of blood T cell repertoires in COVID-19. The assay was immunoSEQ multiplex PCR, and TCRdb's table has in-frame clones only and misses some. The sample contains about 100,000 clones, approximately 86% of which appear only once. Sequenced material: peripheral blood. The receptor set was obtained from a man aged 80 or over with active or convalescent COVID-19.

V gene TRBV30 combines with J gene TRBJ2-7, with TRBD1 as a possible D gene (5 bases). CDR1 and CDR2 from the germline V gene are GTSNPN and SVGIG (reference sequence). V gave up 0 bases and J gave up 2 bases, with 11 bases separating them. The CDR3 totals 14 residues. The CDR3 nucleotides read TGTGCCTGGAGTGTTAGGGGTAGGCCCTACGAGCAGTACTTC. This gives the protein CAWSVRGRPYEQYF.

The genes are TRBV5-4 and TRBJ1-4, with 9 bases identical to TRBD1. The germline CDR1 and CDR2 sequences are SGHNT and YYREEE (reference sequence). The V and J ends lost 5 bases and 11 bases, in that order; junction bases with no gene match: 10. The CDR3 covers 14 residues. For the CDR3, the DNA is TGTGCCAGCAGATCCGGGACAGGGCTTTCCAAACTGTTTTTT. Its protein is CASRSGTGLSKLFF. Together with reference TRBV5-4 and TRBJ1-4, the CDR3 gives the full variable domain: ETGVTQSPTHLIKTRGQQVTLRCSSQSGHNTVSWYQQALGQGPQFIFQYYREEENGRGNFPPRFSGLQFPNYSSELNVNALELDDSALYLCASRSGTGLSKLFFGSGTQLSVL.

The chain carries TRBV28 and TRBJ1-1; TRBD1 is a possible D gene (5 bases). This CDR3 has 13 residues. The germline V gene encodes CDR1 MDHEN and CDR2 SYDVKM. V lost 3 bases and J lost 11, with 16 bases in between. The CDR3 protein is CASSLGHRMDAFF. The CDR3 DNA reads TGTGCCAGCAGTTTGGGGCACCGGATGGATGCTTTCTTT.

J is TRBJ2-5 and V is TRBV3-1 (or the pseudogene TRBV3-2), with TRBD2 matching 8 bases. The CDR3 runs 15 residues. Germline loops: CDR1 LGHDT, CDR2 YNNKEL (reference sequence). After removal of 0 bases from V and 6 bases from J, the junction contained 6 bases not matched to a gene. CDR3 amino acids: CASSQEGSGRKTQYF. The CDR3 nucleotides are TGTGCCAGCAGCCAAGAAGGAAGCGGGAGAAAGACCCAGTACTTC.

The chain recombines TRBV7-3 with TRBJ1-1; D is unresolved. This CDR3 spans 13 amino acids. The ends were cut back, 0 bases at V and 4 bases at J, with 6 bases in the middle. CDR1 is SGHTA and CDR2 is FQGTGA in the germline V gene. CDR3 in amino acids: CASSLTGSTEAFF. CDR3 nucleotides: TGTGCCAGCAGCTTAACGGGGAGCACTGAAGCTTTCTTT.

In DNA, the CDR3 is TGTGCCAGCAGCTACGGACAGGGTGACGAGCAGTACTTC. Translated: CASSYGQGDEQYF. The rearrangement joins TRBV5-5 to TRBJ2-7; 8 bases line up with TRBD1. J lost 5 bases, V lost 3 bases, and 4 bases had no gene match. The CDR3 has 13 amino acids. CDR1 and CDR2 from the germline V gene are SGHKS and YYEKEE (reference sequence).

The genes are TRBV5-4 and TRBJ1-2; 8 bases fit TRBD1. The CDR3 extends over 13 amino acids. Germline lookup yields CDR1 SGHNT and CDR2 YYREEE (reference sequence). Germline trimming cut 4 bases from V and 6 bases from J; bases unmatched to any gene: 5. CDR3 sequence: CASSPGQGDGYTF. DNA of the CDR3: TGTGCCAGCAGCCCCGGACAGGGAGATGGCTACACCTTC.

The chain is built from TRBV7-2 and TRBJ2-7; D is perhaps TRBD2 (6 bases). V was trimmed by 2 bases and J by 1 base, leaving 9 bases between them. CDR1 and CDR2 (germline): SGHTA, FQGNSA. This CDR3 comprises 14 residues. In DNA form, the CDR3 reads TGTGCCAGCAGCTTAATGACTAGTTCCTACGAGCAGTACTTC. It codes for CASSLMTSSYEQYF. The full variable domain, with the rest looked up from reference TRBV7-2 and TRBJ2-7, is GAGVSQSPSNKVTEKGKDVELRCDPISGHTALYWYRQSLGQGLEFLIYFQGNSAPDKSGLPSDRFSAERTGGSVSTLTIQRTQQEDSAVYLCASSLMTSSYEQYFGPGTRLTVT.

The V call is TRBV28, the J call TRBJ1-5; a weak D match, TRBD1 (6 bases). V dropped 5 bases and J dropped 2 bases, with 13 bases sitting between them. CDR1 MDHEN and CDR2 SYDVKM come from the germline V gene. The CDR3 spans 15 residues. The CDR3 region has the DNA TGTGCCAGCAGTCGAAAACAGGGAGGCAATCAGCCCCAGCATTTT. Translation gives CASSRKQGGNQPQHF.

The V gene is TRBV7-9, the J gene TRBJ2-1, with D perhaps TRBD2 (6 bases). V shed 2 bases and J shed 7 bases, with 12 bases lying between them. Germline CDR1 reads SEHNR; CDR2 reads FQNEAQ (reference sequence). CDR3 size: 14 residues. CDR3 region: CASSLSTSRNEQFF. Written as DNA, the CDR3 is TGTGCCAGCAGCTTATCGACTAGTAGGAATGAGCAGTTCTTC.

This rearrangement joins TRBV27 to TRBJ2-6; unclear D gene. In germline, CDR1 is MNHEY, CDR2 SMNVEV (reference sequence). The CDR3 length is 17 residues. With 5 bases removed from V and 0 bases from J, the gap between germline ends came to 14 bases. CDR3 protein: CASSPRVLISGANVLTF. In DNA, the CDR3 is TGTGCCAGCAGTCCCCGGGTGCTAATCTCTGGGGCCAACGTCCTGACTTTC.

This clone turned up a few times. This rearrangement joins TRBV12-3 or TRBV12-4 to TRBJ1-5, with 7 positions matching TRBD1. The CDR3 is made up of 13 amino acids. With V trimmed by 6 bases and J by 6 bases, 5 bases remained unmatched. The CDR3 spells CASSPTGRQPQHF. The CDR3, as DNA: TGTGCCAGCAGCCCGACAGGGCGTCAGCCCCAGCATTTT.

The rearrangement links TRBV3-1 (or the pseudogene TRBV3-2) to TRBJ2-3; TRBD2 agrees at 8 bases. The germline CDR1 and CDR2 sequences are LGHDT and YNNKEL (reference sequence). This CDR3 comprises 15 residues. Trimming at V came to 1 base and at J to 1 base, leaving 1 base not matched to a gene. CDR3 region: CASSQAGGGTDTQYF. The CDR3 DNA follows: TGTGCCAGCAGCCAAGCGGGAGGGGGCACAGATACGCAGTATTTT.

V gene TRBV28 combines with J gene TRBJ1-2, with TRBD1 as a possible D gene (6 bases). The CDR3 length is 14 residues. V dropped 5 bases and J dropped 8 bases, with 18 bases sitting between them. The germline V gene has CDR1 MDHEN and CDR2 SYDVKM. CDR3 bases: TGTGCCAGCAGTACATTTCCACAGGGCCGCGGCTACACCTTC. The encoded protein is CASSTFPQGRGYTF.

Here the CDR3 DNA reads TGTGCCAGCAGCTTGGAGGTCGTGGAGAATGAGCAGTTCTTC. Its translation is CASSLEVVENEQFF. The chain recombines TRBV5-8 with TRBJ2-1; D is unclear. Germline V gene sequence: CDR1 SGHTS, CDR2 YDEGEE. V was shortened by 0 bases and J by 7 bases, with 11 bases between the two germline ends. CDR3 length equals 14 residues.

The gene calls are TRBV6-5 and TRBJ1-5; 8 nucleotides agree with TRBD1. Germline CDR1 reads MNHEY; CDR2 reads SVGAGI. This CDR3 contains 13 residues. Unmatched junction bases numbered 2, after V lost 6 bases and J lost 4 bases. The CDR3 bases are TGTGCCAGCAGGCAGGGGGCAAATCAGCCCCAGCATTTT. Amino acid sequence: CASRQGANQPQHF.

The genes are TRBV7-6 and TRBJ1-6; possible D gene TRBD1, 6 bases. Trimming removed 3 bases at V and 0 bases at J, with 12 bases between. CDR1 SGHVS and CDR2 FNYEAQ come from the germline V gene. The CDR3 contains 17 residues. The CDR3 spells CASSFKSGVSYNSPLHF. CDR3 nucleotides: TGTGCCAGCAGCTTCAAGTCAGGGGTCTCCTATAATTCACCCCTCCACTTT.

The chain links TRBV3-1 (or the pseudogene TRBV3-2) to TRBJ1-1; D remains ambiguous. The V end lost 0 bases, the J end lost 13 bases, and 9 bases lay between the germline ends. The CDR3 runs to 11 residues. CDR1 and CDR2 (germline): LGHDT, YNNKEL (reference sequence). The CDR3 here is CASSQDFRVFF. The CDR3 bases are TGTGCCAGCAGCCAAGATTTCCGTGTTTTCTTT.

The chain combines TRBV6-5 with TRBJ1-2; 9 bases agree with TRBD1. Trimming at V came to 4 bases and at J to 5 bases, leaving 11 bases not matched to a gene. Germline V gene lookup returns CDR1 MNHEY and CDR2 SVGAGI. CDR3 size: 16 residues. The CDR3 loop reads CASSFRTGANEYGYTF. The CDR3 region has the DNA TGTGCCAGCAGTTTCCGGACAGGGGCGAATGAGTATGGCTACACCTTC.

The chain employs TRBV19 and TRBJ2-5; 13 nucleotides match TRBD2. The CDR3 has 15 residues. The ends lost 4 bases at V and 7 bases at J; junction bases unmatched: 6. The germline gives CDR1 LNHDA, CDR2 SQIVND (reference sequence). The CDR3 region has the DNA TGTGCCAGTAGTAGGGGACTAGCGGGAAGGGGGACCCAGTACTTC. Protein sequence: CASSRGLAGRGTQYF.

The rearrangement uses TRBV4-1 and TRBJ2-1, with 16 bases that match TRBD2. CDR3 length: 18 amino acids. The V gene's germline CDR1 is MGHRA and CDR2 YSYEKL. J was trimmed by 9 bases and V by 4 bases; bases with no gene match: 12. In nucleotides, the CDR3 is TGCGCCAGCAGCCCCGTGCCGGGACTAGCGGGAGGGGCCAGTGAGCAGTTCTTC. Translated: CASSPVPGLAGGASEQFF.

The chain links TRBV12-3 or TRBV12-4 to TRBJ1-5; no definite D call. The CDR3 runs 13 residues. The V gene lost 3 bases and the J gene lost 8 bases, with 11 bases spanning the gap. Here the CDR3 DNA reads TGTGCCAGCAGTTTCGGGAGGCCGGAGCCCCAGCATTTT. Its protein product is CASSFGRPEPQHF.

The CDR3 nucleotides are TGTGCCAGCAGCCCAGTCGGGAACTATGGCTACACCTTC. Translating it yields CASSPVGNYGYTF. The chain joins TRBV4-2 to TRBJ1-2; no clear D gene. The CDR3 runs to 13 residues. V was cut by 4 bases and J by 2 bases, with 8 bases left in between. CDR1 and CDR2 (germline): LGHNA, YNFKEQ.

This rearrangement joins TRBV5-5 to TRBJ2-1; 9 positions agree with TRBD1. CDR1 and CDR2 from the germline V gene are SGHKS and YYEKEE (reference sequence). J was trimmed by 8 bases and V by 0 bases; bases with no gene match: 6. This CDR3 region has 15 residues. CDR3 sequence: CASSLEGQGYHEQFF. The CDR3 DNA is TGTGCCAGCAGCTTGGAGGGACAGGGTTATCATGAGCAGTTCTTC.

This chain links TRBV7-2 with TRBJ1-1, with D tentatively TRBD1 (5 bases). CDR1 is SGHTA and CDR2 is FQGNSA in the germline V gene. CDR3 length: 16 amino acids. Trimming stripped 1 base from V and 2 bases from J, with 14 bases between. For the CDR3, the DNA is TGTGCCAGCAGCTTAGACTCCGGACACTTAAACACTGAAGCTTTCTTT. This encodes CASSLDSGHLNTEAFF. The full variable domain, in which reference TRBV7-2 and TRBJ1-1 provide the parts outside the CDR3, is GAGVSQSPSNKVTEKGKDVELRCDPISGHTALYWYRQSLGQGLEFLIYFQGNSAPDKSGLPSDRFSAERTGGSVSTLTIQRTQQEDSAVYLCASSLDSGHLNTEAFFGQGTRLTVV.

The rearrangement links TRBV7-2 to TRBJ1-6; D gene unclear. Deletions cut 2 bases from V and 6 bases from J, with 14 bases between. Per germline, CDR1 SGHTA and CDR2 FQGNSA. The CDR3 has 16 amino acids. The CDR3 loop reads CASSLKAQTINSPLHF. The DNA of the CDR3 is TGTGCCAGCAGCTTAAAAGCACAGACAATTAATTCACCCCTCCACTTT.

The chain carries TRBV10-3 and TRBJ2-1; no firm D call. V was trimmed by 6 bases and J by 5 bases, leaving 11 bases between them. The CDR3 spans 13 residues. Germline loops: CDR1 ENHRY, CDR2 SYGVKD. The chain's CDR3 is CAISTTSHNEQFF. CDR3 in DNA: TGTGCCATCAGCACTACATCCCACAATGAGCAGTTCTTC.